The TCR beta chain under discussion was sequenced for a study of shared clonotypes between healthy human individuals. Sequencing used immunoSEQ multiplex PCR; TCRdb keeps in-frame clones, though not all of them. The sample comprises around 1,900,000 clones, roughly 95% of which are singletons, and around 1.7% rests with the top ten. V was pared by 7 bases and J by 10 bases, with 22 bases of the junction left unmatched. This CDR3 contains 17 residues. Per the germline V gene, CDR1 is MDHEN and CDR2 is SYDVKM. Naive CD8 cells comprised CD45RO-negative, CCR7-positively selected cells, excluding terminally differentiated effector memory CD45RA+ cells.

The sample consisted of naive CD8+ T cells from PBMCs. V usage is TRBV28 and J usage is TRBJ2-1; 7 nucleotides line up with TRBD2. This TCR was sampled from a man aged 18 to 30 in good health. Some clones in this sample may be carry-over from other donors' samples. This CDR3 is CASISPQGLGPIGEQFF. The DNA of the CDR3 is TGTGCCAGCATATCCCCCCAAGGACTAGGACCAATAGGGGAGCAGTTCTTC.